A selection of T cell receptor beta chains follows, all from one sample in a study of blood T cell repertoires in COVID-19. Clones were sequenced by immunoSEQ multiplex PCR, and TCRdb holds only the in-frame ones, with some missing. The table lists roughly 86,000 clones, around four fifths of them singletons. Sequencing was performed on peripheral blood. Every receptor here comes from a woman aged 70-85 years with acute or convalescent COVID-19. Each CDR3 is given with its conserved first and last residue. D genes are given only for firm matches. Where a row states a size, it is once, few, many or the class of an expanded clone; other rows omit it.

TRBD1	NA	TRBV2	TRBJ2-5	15	TGTGCCAGCAGTGAAAACTCGGACAGGGGAGAGACCCAGTACTTC	CASSENSDRGETQYF
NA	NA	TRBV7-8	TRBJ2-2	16	TGTGCCAGCTACCCCCGGCGGGTCCAAGGCACCGGGGAGCTGTTTTTT	CASYPRRVQGTGELFF
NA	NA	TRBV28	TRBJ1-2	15	TGTGCCAGCAGCCGAACCCGTTGGGAGCCCTATGGCTACACCTTC	CASSRTRWEPYGYTF
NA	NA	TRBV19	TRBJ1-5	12	TGTGCCAGTAGTACCGTGGGGGGGCCCCAGCATTTT	CASSTVGGPQHF
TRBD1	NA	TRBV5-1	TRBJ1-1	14	TGCGCCAGCAGCCAAGGGACAGGGGGGACTGAAGCTTTCTTT	CASSQGTGGTEAFF
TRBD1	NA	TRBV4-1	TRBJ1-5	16	TGCGCCAGCAGCCAGAAAGGGGGCTATAGCAATCAGCCCCAGCATTTT	CASSQKGGYSNQPQHF
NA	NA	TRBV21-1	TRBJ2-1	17	TGTGCCAGCAGCAAACCCCTCTGGACAGGGTTTTCCAATGAGCAGTTCTTC	CASSKPLWTGFSNEQFF
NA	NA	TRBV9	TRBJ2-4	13	TGTGCCAGCAGCGTAGCTCAGCATGGAGTTCAGTACTTC	CASSVAQHGVQYF
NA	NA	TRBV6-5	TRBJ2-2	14	TGTGCCAGCAAAGACAGGCCCAACACCGGGGAGCTGTTTTTT	CASKDRPNTGELFF
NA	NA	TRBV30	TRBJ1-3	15	TGTGCCTGGAGTGTACAAACGGGCCGGGGGAACACCATATATTTT	CAWSVQTGRGNTIYF
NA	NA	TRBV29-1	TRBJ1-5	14	TGCAGCGTGAGTACAGGCACGACCAATCAGCCCCAGCATTTT	CSVSTGTTNQPQHF
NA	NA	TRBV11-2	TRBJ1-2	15	TGTGCCAGCAGCTCTCTGCGGAGGGATAACTATGGCTACACCTTC	CASSSLRRDNYGYTF
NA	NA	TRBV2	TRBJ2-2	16	TGTGCCAGCAGTGTGGTAGTCGTAGTTGACTCGGGGGAGCTGTTTTTT	CASSVVVVVDSGELFF
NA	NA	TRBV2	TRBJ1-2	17	TGTGCCAGCAGTCCCCGGCCCGGCGGCTTCTCTGTATATGGCTACACCTTC	CASSPRPGGFSVYGYTF
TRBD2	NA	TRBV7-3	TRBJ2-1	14	TGTGCCAGCAGCACTAGCGGGGGAAGCCTTGAGCAGTTCTTC	CASSTSGGSLEQFF
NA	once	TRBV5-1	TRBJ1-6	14	TGCGCCAGCAGCTTGGCAACGGCGGCGGCACCCCTCCACTTT	CASSLATAAAPLHF
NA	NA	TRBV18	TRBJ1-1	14	TGTGCCAGCTCACCACCCGGAGGGAACACTGAAGCTTTCTTT	CASSPPGGNTEAFF
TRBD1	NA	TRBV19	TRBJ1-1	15	TGTGCCAGTAGTGCGCCGGGACAGGGGCTCGGTGAAGCTTTCTTT	CASSAPGQGLGEAFF
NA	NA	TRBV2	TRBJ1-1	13	TGTGCCAGCAGTGGGGGGGAGGGCACTGAAGCTTTCTTT	CASSGGEGTEAFF
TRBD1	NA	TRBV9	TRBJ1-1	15	TGTGCCAGCAGCTCAGAAGGAGGGTTCAGGGGGGAAGCTTTCTTT	CASSSEGGFRGEAFF
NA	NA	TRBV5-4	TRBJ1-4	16	TGTGCCAGCAGCGAAAACAGGGCCGCAACTAATGAAAAACTGTTTTTT	CASSENRAATNEKLFF
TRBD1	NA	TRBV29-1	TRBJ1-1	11	TGCAGCACTAGACAGGGGACTGAAGCTTTCTTT	CSTRQGTEAFF
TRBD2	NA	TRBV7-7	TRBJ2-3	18	TGTGCTAGCAGCCCATTTGGGACTAGCGGGGGCCGCACAGATACGCAGTATTTT	CASSPFGTSGGRTDTQYF
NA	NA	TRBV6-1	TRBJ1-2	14	TGTGCCAGCAGTGAAGGGGGGACATACTATCGCTACACCTTC	CASSEGGTYYRYTF